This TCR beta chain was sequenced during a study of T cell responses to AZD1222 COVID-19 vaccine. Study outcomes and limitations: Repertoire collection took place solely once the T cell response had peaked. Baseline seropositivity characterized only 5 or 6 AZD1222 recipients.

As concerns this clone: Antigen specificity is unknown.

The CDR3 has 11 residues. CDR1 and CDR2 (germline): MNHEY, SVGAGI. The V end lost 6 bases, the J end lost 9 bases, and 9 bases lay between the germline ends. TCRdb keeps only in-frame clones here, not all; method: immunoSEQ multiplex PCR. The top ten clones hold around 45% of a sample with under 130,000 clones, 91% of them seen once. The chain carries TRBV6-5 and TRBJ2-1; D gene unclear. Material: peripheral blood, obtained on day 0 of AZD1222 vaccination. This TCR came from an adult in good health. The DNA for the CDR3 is TGTGCCAGCAGGATTGCTCGTGAGCAGTTCTTC. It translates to CASRIAREQFF.